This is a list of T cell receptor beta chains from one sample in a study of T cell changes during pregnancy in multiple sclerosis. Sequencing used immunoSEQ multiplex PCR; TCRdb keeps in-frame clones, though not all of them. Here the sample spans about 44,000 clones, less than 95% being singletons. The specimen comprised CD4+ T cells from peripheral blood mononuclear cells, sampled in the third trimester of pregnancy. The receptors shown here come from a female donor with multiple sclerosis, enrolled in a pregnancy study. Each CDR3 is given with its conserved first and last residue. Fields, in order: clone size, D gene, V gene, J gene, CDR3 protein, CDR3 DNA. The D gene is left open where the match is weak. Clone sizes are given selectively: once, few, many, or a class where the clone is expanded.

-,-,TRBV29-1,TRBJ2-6,CSVAHGSSGANVLTF,TGCAGCGTTGCCCATGGGAGCTCTGGGGCCAACGTCCTGACTTTC
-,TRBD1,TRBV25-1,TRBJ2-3,CASSQGQGVKDTQYF,TGTGCCAGCAGTCAGGGACAGGGAGTCAAAGATACGCAGTATTTT
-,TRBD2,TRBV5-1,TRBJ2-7,CASSFLAGKGEQYF,TGCGCCAGCAGCTTCCTAGCGGGAAAGGGCGAGCAGTACTTC
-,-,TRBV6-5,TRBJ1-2,CASRFAGNNYGYTF,TGTGCCAGCCGATTCGCCGGGAATAACTATGGCTACACCTTC
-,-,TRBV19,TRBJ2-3,CASMGSGIAPGGDTQYF,TGTGCCAGTATGGGATCCGGCATAGCGCCCGGCGGGGATACGCAGTATTTT
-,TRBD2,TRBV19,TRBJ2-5,CASSIGGLAGGWRETQYF,TGTGCCAGTAGTATTGGGGGACTAGCGGGAGGGTGGCGAGAGACCCAGTACTTC
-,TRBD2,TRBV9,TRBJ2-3,CASSVVAGADTQYF,TGTGCCAGCAGCGTAGTAGCGGGAGCTGATACGCAGTATTTT
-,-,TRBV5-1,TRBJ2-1,CASSFGGLAGNEQFF,TGCGCCAGCAGCTTTGGCGGACTGGCCGGGAATGAGCAGTTCTTC
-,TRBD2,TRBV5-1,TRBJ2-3,CASGNIAGEDTQYF,TGCGCCAGCGGAAATATAGCGGGAGAAGATACGCAGTATTTT
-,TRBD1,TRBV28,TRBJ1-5,CASSTTGQGGNQPQHF,TGTGCCAGCAGTACGACCGGACAGGGAGGCAATCAGCCCCAGCATTTT
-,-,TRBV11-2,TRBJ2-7,CASSLSQGRYEQYF,TGTGCCAGCAGCTTATCGCAGGGGAGATACGAGCAGTACTTC
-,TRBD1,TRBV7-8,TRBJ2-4,CASSPRDRGPTPLNIQYF,TGTGCCAGCAGCCCCCGGGACAGGGGGCCTACACCTTTAAACATTCAGTACTTC
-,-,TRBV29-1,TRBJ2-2,CSVDRGRNTGELFF,TGCAGCGTTGACAGGGGAAGGAACACCGGGGAGCTGTTTTTT
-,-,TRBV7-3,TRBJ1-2,CASSPHAGLSSYGYTF,TGTGCCAGCAGCCCCCACGCAGGACTCAGCTCGTATGGCTACACCTTC
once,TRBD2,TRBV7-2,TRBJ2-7,CASSLALLAGGYEQYF,TGTGCCAGCAGCTTAGCGCTTCTAGCGGGAGGGTACGAGCAGTACTTC
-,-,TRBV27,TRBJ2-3,CASRLAGFTDTQYF,TGTGCCAGCAGGTTGGCGGGCTTCACAGATACGCAGTATTTT
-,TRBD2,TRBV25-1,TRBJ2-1,CASKPRASGRVGAFF,TGTGCCAGCAAACCTAGGGCTAGCGGGAGGGTGGGAGCGTTCTTC
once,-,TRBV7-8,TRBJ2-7,CASSFTAFTYEQYF,TGTGCCAGCAGCTTCACAGCATTCACCTACGAGCAGTACTTC
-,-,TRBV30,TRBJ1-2,CAWSMGSYGYTF,TGTGCCTGGAGCATGGGCTCCTATGGCTACACCTTC
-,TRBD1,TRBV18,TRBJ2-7,CASSPGIVQGSSKDQYF,TGTGCCAGCTCACCAGGGATAGTACAGGGGTCCTCTAAAGACCAGTACTTC
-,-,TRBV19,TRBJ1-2,CASSKSQGRANYGYTF,TGTGCCAGTAGTAAATCACAGGGACGAGCTAACTATGGCTACACCTTC
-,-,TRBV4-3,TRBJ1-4,CASRGGNWGEKLFF,TGCGCCAGCAGGGGGGGAAATTGGGGTGAAAAACTGTTTTTT
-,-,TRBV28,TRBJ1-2,CASTPFGDYGYTF,TGTGCCAGCACCCCTTTCGGGGACTATGGCTACACCTTC
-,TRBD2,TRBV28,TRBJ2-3,CASTIGLAGGGIGQYF,TGTGCCAGCACCATCGGACTAGCGGGAGGAGGAATTGGGCAGTATTTT
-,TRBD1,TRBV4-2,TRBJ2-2,CASSQPTPGQGANTGELFF,TGTGCCAGCAGCCAGCCAACCCCGGGACAGGGGGCGAACACCGGGGAGCTGTTTTTT
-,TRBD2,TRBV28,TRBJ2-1,CASSPEPYRGSPYNEQFF,TGTGCCAGCAGCCCCGAACCGTACCGCGGGAGCCCCTACAATGAGCAGTTCTTC
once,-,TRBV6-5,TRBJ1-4,CASSSGQTNEKLFF,TGTGCCAGCAGCTCCGGACAGACTAATGAAAAACTGTTTTTT
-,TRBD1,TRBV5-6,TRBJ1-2,CASSLLTGGNYGYTF,TGTGCCAGCAGCTTACTGACAGGGGGTAACTATGGCTACACCTTC
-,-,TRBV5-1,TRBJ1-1,CASSLGQGFTEAFF,TGCGCCAGCAGCTTGGGGCAGGGGTTTACTGAAGCTTTCTTT
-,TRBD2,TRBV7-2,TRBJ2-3,CASSLWGGSTDTQYF,TGTGCCAGCAGCTTATGGGGAGGGTCCACAGATACGCAGTATTTT
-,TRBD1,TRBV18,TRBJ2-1,CASSATGGYNEQFF,TGTGCCAGCTCAGCGACAGGGGGATACAATGAGCAGTTCTTC
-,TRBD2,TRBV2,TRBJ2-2,CASSFSGSSYTGELFF,TGTGCCAGCAGTTTTAGCGGGAGTAGTTACACCGGGGAGCTGTTTTTT
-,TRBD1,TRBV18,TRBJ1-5,CASSPDITGALSNQPQHF,TGTGCCAGCTCACCGGACATTACAGGGGCCCTAAGCAATCAGCCCCAGCATTTT
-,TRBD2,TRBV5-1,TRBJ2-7,CASSLASGSYEQYF,TGCGCCAGCAGCTTGGCTAGCGGGTCCTACGAGCAGTACTTC
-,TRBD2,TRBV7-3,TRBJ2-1,CASSLTSGRNSEQFF,TGTGCCAGCAGCTTAACTAGCGGGAGAAACAGTGAGCAGTTCTTC